This section outlines one T cell receptor (beta chain) sequence together with its context. Recruits, aged roughly 18 to 89 years, lived in 24 US areas. Cohorts were based on clinical histories the participants reported. This specimen comes from a study of blood T cell repertoires in COVID-19. The wider study: Sites in the United States, Italy and Spain provided acute and convalescent COVID-19 samples. The cDNA or gDNA used as material had been derived from T cells, B-cell-depleted T cells, or PBMCs.

The CDR3 consists of 14 residues. V was cut by 6 bases and J by 0 bases, with 6 bases left in between. Per the germline V gene, CDR1 is SGHAT and CDR2 is FQNNGV. Generated by immunoSEQ multiplex PCR, the TCRdb table keeps only in-frame clones and is missing some. Among some 200,000 clones listed, 80% to 90% were seen once. The rearrangement uses TRBV11-2 and TRBJ2-6; D is unclear. The receptor's source is a woman under 30 in a cohort exposed to, infected with or recovered from COVID-19 (not recorded which). Sequencing was carried out using PBMCs or T cells enriched from blood (not recorded which). CDR3 protein: CASSQNSGANVLTF. The CDR3 DNA follows: TGTGCCAGCAGTCAAAACTCTGGGGCCAACGTCCTGACTTTC.